The 2 T cell receptor beta chains in this list originate from one sample, sequenced in a study of blood T cell repertoires in COVID-19. Assay: immunoSEQ multiplex PCR; the TCRdb copy retains only in-frame clones and omits some. The sample lists over 80,000 clones, around nine tenths occurring once. The sample taken for sequencing was peripheral blood. The source is a man aged 60-69 years with acute or convalescent COVID-19.

The rearrangement links TRBV5-5 to TRBJ2-7, with 8 nucleotides matching TRBD1. The CDR3 is 15 residues long. V was pared by 4 bases and J by 2 bases, with 8 bases of the junction left unmatched. Germline V lookup: CDR1 SGHKS, CDR2 YYEKEE (reference sequence). The CDR3 bases are TGTGCCAGCAGCCTGATGGGACAGGAAGCCTACGAGCAGTACTTC. Protein sequence: CASSLMGQEAYEQYF.

The chain couples TRBV10-3 to TRBJ1-2; perhaps TRBD1 as D (5 bases). The germline gives CDR1 ENHRY, CDR2 SYGVKD. Deletions cut 0 bases from V and 8 bases from J, with 16 bases between. The CDR3 runs to 15 residues. The DNA of the CDR3 is TGTGCCATCAGTGAGTCGGGCGGGGACCGAGGAGGCTACACCTTC. Amino acid sequence: CAISESGGDRGGYTF.